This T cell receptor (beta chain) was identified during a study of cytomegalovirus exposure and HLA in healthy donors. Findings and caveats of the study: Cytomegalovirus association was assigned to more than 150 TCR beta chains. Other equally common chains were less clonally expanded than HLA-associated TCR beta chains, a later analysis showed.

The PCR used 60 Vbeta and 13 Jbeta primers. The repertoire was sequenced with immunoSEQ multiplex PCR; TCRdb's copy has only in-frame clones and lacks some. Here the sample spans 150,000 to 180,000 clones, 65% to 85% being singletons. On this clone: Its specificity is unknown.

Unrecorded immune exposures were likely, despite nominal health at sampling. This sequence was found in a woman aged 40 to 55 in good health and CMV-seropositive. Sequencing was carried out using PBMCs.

The CDR3 reads CASSLQGDNEQFF. The DNA of the CDR3 is TGTGCCAGCAGTCTACAGGGGGACAATGAGCAGTTCTTC. V usage is TRBV25-1 and J usage is TRBJ2-1, with 8 bases lining up with TRBD1. From germline, CDR1 is MGHDK and CDR2 SYGVNS. The CDR3 sequence is 13 residues long. The junction had 2 bases not matched to a gene; V was cut back by 5 bases and J by 5 bases.